A selection of T cell receptor beta chains follows, all from one sample in a study of coeliac disease. Clones were sequenced by immunoSEQ multiplex PCR, and TCRdb holds only the in-frame ones, with some missing. The table lists a few thousand clones, about three fifths of them singletons. Sequenced: lymphocytes from the gut lamina propria. These receptors all come from a woman in her forties or fifties without celiac disease. Both conserved end residues are part of each CDR3. The D gene is left open where the match is weak. Only some rows state a clone size, as once, few, many or a class for expanded clones.

v_gene	d_gene	abundance	j_gene	CDR3aa	CDR3nt
TRBV6-6	NA	NA	TRBJ2-5	CASRSGVEQETQYF	TGTGCCAGCAGATCCGGGGTTGAACAAGAGACCCAGTACTTC
TRBV7-6	TRBD2	NA	TRBJ2-3	CASSLGFRAGGTDTQYF	TGTGCCAGCAGCTTAGGGTTTCGGGCGGGAGGCACAGATACGCAGTATTTT
TRBV7-2	NA	NA	TRBJ2-7	CASSLMGSQESEQYF	TGTGCCAGCAGCTTAATGGGGAGCCAGGAGAGCGAGCAGTACTTC
TRBV7-2	NA	NA	TRBJ2-1	CASSLAFGVLPSYNEQFF	TGTGCCAGCAGCTTAGCTTTCGGAGTTTTACCCTCCTACAATGAGCAGTTCTTC
TRBV5-1	TRBD1	NA	TRBJ2-7	CASRNGQGIYEQYF	TGCGCCAGCAGGAACGGACAGGGAATCTACGAGCAGTACTTC
TRBV10-3	TRBD1	once	TRBJ1-3	CAISESRQGRNTIYF	TGTGCCATCAGTGAGTCGAGACAGGGAAGAAACACCATATATTTT
TRBV6-5	TRBD1	few	TRBJ1-1	CASIGDSTEAFF	TGTGCCAGCATAGGGGACAGCACTGAAGCTTTCTTT
TRBV10-1	NA	NA	TRBJ2-6	CASSWCVRSHKSRANVLTF	TGCGCCAGCAGTTGGTGTGTAAGATCGCACAAAAGTCGGGCCAACGTCCTGACTTTC
TRBV6-1	TRBD1	NA	TRBJ1-6	CATPADRGGGSPLHF	TGTGCCACCCCCGCTGACAGGGGAGGTGGTTCACCCCTCCACTTT
TRBV6-6	NA	NA	TRBJ1-2	CASSPTGGLNYGYTF	TGTGCCAGCAGCCCTACCGGGGGACTTAACTATGGCTACACCTTC
TRBV6-6	TRBD1	NA	TRBJ1-2	CASSPTGDYGYTF	TGTGCCAGCAGCCCGACAGGGGACTATGGCTACACCTTC
TRBV30	NA	NA	TRBJ1-1	CAWRWGRTEAFF	TGTGCCTGGAGATGGGGCAGGACTGAAGCTTTCTTT
TRBV6-5	NA	NA	TRBJ2-7	CATLYLTGSYEQYF	TGTGCCACCCTATACCTTACAGGTTCCTACGAGCAGTACTTC
TRBV7-2	NA	NA	TRBJ2-7	CASSLAWGTNYEQYF	TGTGCCAGCAGCTTAGCATGGGGCACCAACTACGAGCAGTACTTC
TRBV14	TRBD1	few	TRBJ1-4	CASSSRTGGREKLFF	TGTGCCAGCAGCTCTCGGACAGGGGGCCGAGAAAAACTGTTTTTT
TRBV5-1	TRBD2	NA	TRBJ2-2	CASSPGLAGARGVGELFF	TGCGCCAGCAGCCCAGGACTAGCGGGGGCCCGGGGAGTAGGGGAGCTGTTTTTT
TRBV18	TRBD2	NA	TRBJ2-1	CASSPRASGGRNEQFF	TGTGCCAGCTCACCAAGGGCTAGCGGGGGGCGCAATGAGCAGTTCTTC
TRBV5-3	TRBD2	once	TRBJ2-1	CARSFAGLAGDTNEQFF	TGTGCCAGAAGCTTCGCGGGACTAGCGGGGGATACCAATGAGCAGTTCTTC
TRBV5-1	NA	NA	TRBJ1-3	CASSRLGSAGNTIYF	TGCGCCAGCAGCCGACTTGGATCGGCTGGAAACACCATATATTTT
TRBV11-1	TRBD1	few	TRBJ1-1	CASSFGRGSLEAFF	TGTGCCAGCAGCTTTGGCAGGGGGAGTCTCGAAGCTTTCTTT
TRBV7-8	NA	NA	TRBJ1-5	CASSFGQSNQPQHF	TGTGCCAGCAGCTTTGGCCAAAGCAATCAGCCCCAGCATTTT
TRBV6-6	NA	few	TRBJ1-2	CASTGRERNGYTF	TGTGCCAGCACGGGGAGGGAAAGAAATGGCTACACCTTC
TRBV5-6	NA	few	TRBJ1-2	CASSGQNYGYTF	TGTGCCAGCAGCGGACAAAACTATGGCTACACCTTC
TRBV6-1	NA	NA	TRBJ1-1	CASSLTGLNTEAFF	TGTGCCAGCAGCCTAACAGGCCTGAACACTGAAGCTTTCTTT
TRBV18	NA	NA	TRBJ2-1	CASSPRVLSSYNEQFF	TGTGCCAGCTCACCACGAGTCCTGAGCTCCTACAATGAGCAGTTCTTC
TRBV4-2	TRBD2	NA	TRBJ2-7	CASSQELWGALAGGPSYEQYF	TGTGCCAGCAGCCAAGAATTATGGGGGGCGCTAGCGGGGGGGCCCTCCTACGAGCAGTACTTC
TRBV25-1	NA	once	TRBJ2-7	CASSEGQGWYF	TGTGCCAGCAGTGAAGGCCAGGGATGGTACTTC
TRBV18	NA	NA	TRBJ1-1	CASSPPNGQGTEAFF	TGTGCCAGCTCACCACCTAATGGGCAGGGCACTGAAGCTTTCTTT
TRBV21-1	NA	NA	TRBJ1-3	CASKQTKTQPRGLDGNTIYF	TGTGCCAGCAAACAAACAAAAACCCAGCCCAGGGGGCTGGATGGAAACACCATATATTTT
TRBV7-4	TRBD1	few	TRBJ1-5	CASSLWEQGANQPQHF	TGTGCCAGCAGCTTATGGGAGCAGGGGGCTAATCAGCCCCAGCATTTT